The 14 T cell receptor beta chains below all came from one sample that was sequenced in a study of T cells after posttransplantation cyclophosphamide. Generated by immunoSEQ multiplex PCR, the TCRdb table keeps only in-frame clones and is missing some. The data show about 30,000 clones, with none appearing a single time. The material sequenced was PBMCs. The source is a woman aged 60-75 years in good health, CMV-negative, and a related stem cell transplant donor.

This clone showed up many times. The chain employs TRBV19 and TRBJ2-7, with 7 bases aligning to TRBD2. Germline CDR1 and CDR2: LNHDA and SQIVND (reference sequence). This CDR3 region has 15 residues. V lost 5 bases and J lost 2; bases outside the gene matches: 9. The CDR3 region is CASSGVLAATYEQYF. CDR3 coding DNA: TGTGCCAGTAGTGGGGTTCTAGCGGCTACCTACGAGCAGTACTTC.

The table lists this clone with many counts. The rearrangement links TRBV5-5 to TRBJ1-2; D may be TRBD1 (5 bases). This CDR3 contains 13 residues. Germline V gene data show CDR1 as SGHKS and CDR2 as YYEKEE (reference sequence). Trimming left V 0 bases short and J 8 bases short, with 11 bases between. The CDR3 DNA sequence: TGTGCCAGCAGCTTGGCAGGGTTAAGAGGCTACACCTTC. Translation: CASSLAGLRGYTF.

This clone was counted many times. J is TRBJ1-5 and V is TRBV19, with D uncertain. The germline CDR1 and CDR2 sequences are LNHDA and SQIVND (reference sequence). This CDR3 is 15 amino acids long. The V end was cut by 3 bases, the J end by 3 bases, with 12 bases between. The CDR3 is CASSMGRWVNQPQHF. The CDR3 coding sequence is TGTGCCAGTAGTATGGGCCGGTGGGTCAATCAGCCCCAGCATTTT. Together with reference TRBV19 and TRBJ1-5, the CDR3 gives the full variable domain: DGGITQSPKYLFRKEGQNVTLSCEQNLNHDAMYWYRQDPGQGLRLIYYSQIVNDFQKGDIAEGYSVSREKKESFPLTVTSAQKNPTAFYLCASSMGRWVNQPQHFGDGTRLSIL.

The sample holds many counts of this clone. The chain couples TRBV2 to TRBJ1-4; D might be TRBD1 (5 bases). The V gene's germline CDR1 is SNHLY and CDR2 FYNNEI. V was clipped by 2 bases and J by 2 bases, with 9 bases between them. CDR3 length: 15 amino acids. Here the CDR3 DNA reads TGTGCCAGCAGTGAATCCAGGGCCACTAATGAAAAACTGTTTTTT. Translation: CASSESRATNEKLFF.

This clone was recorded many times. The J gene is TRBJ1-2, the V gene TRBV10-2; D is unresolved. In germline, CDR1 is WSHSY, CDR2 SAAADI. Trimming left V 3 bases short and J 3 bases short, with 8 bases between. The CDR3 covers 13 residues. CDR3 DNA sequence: TGCGCCAGCAGTGAAGAAGGGCACTATGGCTACACCTTC. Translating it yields CASSEEGHYGYTF.

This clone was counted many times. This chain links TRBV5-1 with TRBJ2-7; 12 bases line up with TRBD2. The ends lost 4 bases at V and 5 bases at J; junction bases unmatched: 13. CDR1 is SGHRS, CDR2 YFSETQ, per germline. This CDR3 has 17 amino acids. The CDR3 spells CASSGNRPSGGAHEQYF. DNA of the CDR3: TGCGCCAGCAGCGGTAATCGTCCTAGCGGGGGGGCCCACGAGCAGTACTTC.

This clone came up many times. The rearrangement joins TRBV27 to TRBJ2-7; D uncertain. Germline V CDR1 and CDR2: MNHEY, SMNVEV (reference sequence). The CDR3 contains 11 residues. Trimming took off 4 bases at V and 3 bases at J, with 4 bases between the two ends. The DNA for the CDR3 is TGTGCCAGCAGTTCCTACTACGAGCAGTACTTC. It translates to CASSSYYEQYF.

The CDR3 sequence is CATSGTGNTIYF. In DNA, the CDR3 is TGTGCCACCAGTGGAACAGGGAACACCATATATTTT. This chain links TRBV24-1 with TRBJ1-3, with a tentative D call TRBD1 (6 bases). The CDR3 has 12 residues. Germline V CDR1 and CDR2: KGHDR, SFDVKD. The V end lost 5 bases, the J end lost 7 bases, and 8 bases lay between the germline ends.

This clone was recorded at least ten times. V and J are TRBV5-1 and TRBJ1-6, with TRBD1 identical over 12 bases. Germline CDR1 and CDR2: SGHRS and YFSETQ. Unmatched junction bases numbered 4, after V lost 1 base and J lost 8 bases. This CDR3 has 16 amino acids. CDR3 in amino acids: CASSLWGQGADSPLHF. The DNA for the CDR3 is TGCGCCAGCAGCTTGTGGGGACAGGGGGCGGATTCACCCCTCCACTTT.

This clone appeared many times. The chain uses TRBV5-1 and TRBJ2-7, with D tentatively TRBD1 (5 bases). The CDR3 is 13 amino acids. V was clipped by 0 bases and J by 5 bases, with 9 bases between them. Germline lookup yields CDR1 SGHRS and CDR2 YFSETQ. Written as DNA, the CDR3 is TGCGCCAGCAGCTTGGCCTGGGGCGACGAGCAGTACTTC. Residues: CASSLAWGDEQYF.

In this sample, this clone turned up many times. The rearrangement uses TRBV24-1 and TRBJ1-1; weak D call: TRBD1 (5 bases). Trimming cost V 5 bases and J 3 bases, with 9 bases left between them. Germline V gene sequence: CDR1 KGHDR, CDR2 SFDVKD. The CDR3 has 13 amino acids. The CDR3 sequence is CATSVDSYTEAFF. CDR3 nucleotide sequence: TGTGCCACCAGTGTTGACAGCTACACTGAAGCTTTCTTT.

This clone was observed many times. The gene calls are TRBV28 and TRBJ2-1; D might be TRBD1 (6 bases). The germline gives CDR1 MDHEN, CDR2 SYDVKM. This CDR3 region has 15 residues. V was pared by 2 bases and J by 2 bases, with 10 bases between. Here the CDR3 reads CASSLRQVAYNEQFF. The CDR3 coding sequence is TGTGCCAGCAGTTTAAGACAGGTAGCCTACAATGAGCAGTTCTTC.

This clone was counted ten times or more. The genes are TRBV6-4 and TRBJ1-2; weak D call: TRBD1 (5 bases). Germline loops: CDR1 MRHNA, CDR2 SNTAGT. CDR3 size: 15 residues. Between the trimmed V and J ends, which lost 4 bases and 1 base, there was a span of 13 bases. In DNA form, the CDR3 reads TGTGCCAGCAGTGGTCCCGGAGACAGTAACTATGGCTACACCTTC. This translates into CASSGPGDSNYGYTF.

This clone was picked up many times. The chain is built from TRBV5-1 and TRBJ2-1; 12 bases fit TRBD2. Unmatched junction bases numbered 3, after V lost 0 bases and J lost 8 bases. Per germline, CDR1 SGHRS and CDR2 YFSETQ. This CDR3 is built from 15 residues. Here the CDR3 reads CASSLGASGRDEQFF. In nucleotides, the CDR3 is TGCGCCAGCAGCTTGGGGGCTAGCGGGAGGGATGAGCAGTTCTTC.